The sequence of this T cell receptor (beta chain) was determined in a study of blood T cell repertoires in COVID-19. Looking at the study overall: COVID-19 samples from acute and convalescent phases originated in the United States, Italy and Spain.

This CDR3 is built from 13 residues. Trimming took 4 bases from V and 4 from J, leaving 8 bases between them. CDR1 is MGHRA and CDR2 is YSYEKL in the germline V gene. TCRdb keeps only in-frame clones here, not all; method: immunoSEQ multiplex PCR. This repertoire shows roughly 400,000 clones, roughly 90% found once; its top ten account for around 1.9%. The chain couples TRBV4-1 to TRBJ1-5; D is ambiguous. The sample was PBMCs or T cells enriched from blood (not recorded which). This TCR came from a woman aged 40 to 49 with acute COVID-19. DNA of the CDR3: TGCGCCAGCAGCCCAGACGGTAATCAGCCCCAGCATTTT. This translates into CASSPDGNQPQHF.